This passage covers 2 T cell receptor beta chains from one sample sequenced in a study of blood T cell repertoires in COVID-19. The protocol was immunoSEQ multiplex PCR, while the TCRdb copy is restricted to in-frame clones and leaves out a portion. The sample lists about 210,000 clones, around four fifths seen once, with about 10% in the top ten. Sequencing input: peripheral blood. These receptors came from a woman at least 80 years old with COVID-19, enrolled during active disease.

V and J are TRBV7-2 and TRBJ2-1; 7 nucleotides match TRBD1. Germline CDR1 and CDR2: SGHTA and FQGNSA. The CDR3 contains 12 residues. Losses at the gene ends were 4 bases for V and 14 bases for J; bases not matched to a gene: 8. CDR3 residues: CASSSPDRVKFF. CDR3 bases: TGTGCCAGCAGCTCCCCTGACAGGGTTAAGTTCTTC.

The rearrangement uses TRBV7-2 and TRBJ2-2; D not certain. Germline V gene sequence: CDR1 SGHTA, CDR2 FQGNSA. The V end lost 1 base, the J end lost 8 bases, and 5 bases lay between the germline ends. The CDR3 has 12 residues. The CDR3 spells CASSLGAGELFF. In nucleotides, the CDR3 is TGTGCCAGCAGCTTAGGGGCTGGGGAGCTGTTTTTT.